These 20 T cell receptor beta chains were sequenced from one sample in a study of T-cell memory formation after mild COVID-19 (TCRdb year 2021). The library was made by 5' RACE. The listed sequencing device is Illumina NovaSeq 6000. TCRdb ran its own pipeline on the public reads, namely fastp trimming at Q25 and MiXCR clone calling, and kept in-frame beta chains. Every distinct CDR3 protein forms one entry, paired with its most common genes and DNA. Across this sample there are 340,000 or so distinct CDR3 sequences, with approximately 13% seen only once. The top ten clonotypes cover roughly 23% of the sample. Sample: PBMCs or a T cell subset sorted from them (not recorded which). Receptor source: a man between 18 and 35 years old who had mild COVID-19 (a few samples of this study predate the infection). The sample titles of this study are shuffled in the database, so cell type and time point are left out; the donor was told from shared clones.

This clonotype turned up a few times. The chain combines TRBV27 with TRBJ2-3; 7 bases fit TRBD2. The CDR3 extends over 13 amino acids. Germline loops: CDR1 MNHEY, CDR2 SMNVEV (reference sequence). V shed 4 bases, J shed 8 bases, and the junction held 6 bases outside the gene matches. CDR3 loop: CASSSTERGTQYF. CDR3 in DNA: TGTGCCAGCAGTTCTACCGAGCGGGGTACGCAGTATTTT.

The genes are TRBV10-3 and TRBJ1-2; TRBD1 agrees at 7 bases. The CDR3 totals 13 residues. CDR1 is ENHRY, CDR2 SYGVKD, per germline. The V and J ends lost 6 bases and 6 bases, in that order; junction bases with no gene match: 7. The CDR3 region is CAIRFDRADGYTF. CDR3 sequence (DNA): TGTGCCATCAGATTTGACAGGGCGGATGGCTACACCTTC.

This clonotype showed up just a few times. The rearrangement uses TRBV4-3 and TRBJ2-1; D perhaps matches TRBD2 (6 bases). V lost 1 base to trimming and J lost 8 bases, with 15 bases between them. The CDR3 is 15 amino acids. Germline CDR1 is LGHNA and CDR2 is YSLEER. The CDR3 loop reads CASSQGGVPRDEQFF. The CDR3 nucleotides are TGCGCCAGCAGCCAAGGGGGGGTCCCAAGGGATGAGCAGTTCTTC.

The rearrangement links TRBV20-1 to TRBJ1-1; D not resolved. The germline CDR1 and CDR2 sequences are DFQATT and SNEGSKA (reference sequence). This CDR3 region has 17 residues. The CDR3 loop reads CTSSLGFSTMMNTEAFF. The CDR3 DNA reads as TGCACCTCTTCTCTGGGTTTTTCGACAATGATGAACACTGAAGCTTTCTTT.

The J gene is TRBJ2-5, the V gene TRBV20-1, with 10 bases lining up with TRBD2. In germline, CDR1 is DFQATT, CDR2 SNEGSKA (reference sequence). V gave up 1 base and J gave up 2 bases; unmatched junction bases: 4. The CDR3 is 15 residues long. CDR3 bases: TGCAGTGCTAGAGGGACTAGCGGTTCACAAGAGACCCAGTACTTC. This sequence encodes CSARGTSGSQETQYF.

This clonotype was observed a few times. The chain has TRBV4-1 and TRBJ2-7; 8 nucleotides align to TRBD1. The CDR3 extends over 14 amino acids. J lost 1 base, V lost 5 bases, and 4 bases had no gene match. Germline assignment: CDR1 MGHRA and CDR2 YSYEKL. Written as DNA, the CDR3 is TGCGCCAGCAGCTTCGACAGGGGATCCTACGAGCAGTACTTC. Translation gives CASSFDRGSYEQYF.

V gene TRBV7-2 combines with J gene TRBJ1-1; 11 bases map to TRBD1. V lost 0 bases to trimming and J lost 7 bases; unmatched junction nucleotides: 4. This CDR3 region has 15 residues. The V gene's germline CDR1 is SGHTA and CDR2 FQGNSA. Here the CDR3 reads CASSLALGTGGEAFF. The CDR3 nucleotides are TGTGCCAGCAGCTTAGCGCTAGGGACAGGGGGTGAAGCTTTCTTT.

The CDR3, as DNA: TGTGCCAGCAGGGCAGGACAATTGGCAGATACGCAGTATTTT. It translates to CASRAGQLADTQYF. V is TRBV12-3 or TRBV12-4 and J is TRBJ2-3, with D perhaps TRBD1 (5 bases). The CDR3 has 14 amino acids. Trimming shortened V by 6 bases and J by 4 bases, and 14 bases separated the two germline ends.

This clonotype was found a few times. The CDR3 DNA reads TGCGCCAGCAGCCCCACCAACCGGGGGGGGGCAGGCACAGATACGCAGTATTTT. Translating it yields CASSPTNRGGAGTDTQYF. The chain joins TRBV4-1 to TRBJ2-3; 8 bases map to TRBD2. The CDR3 totals 18 residues. Germline V gives CDR1 MGHRA, CDR2 YSYEKL. V was clipped by 4 bases and J by 1 base; unmatched bases: 13.

This clonotype was seen a handful of times. The chain links TRBV11-2 to TRBJ2-5; the match to TRBD2 covers 9 bases. The CDR3 totals 17 residues. The trim removed 3 bases at V and 5 bases at J, leaving 13 bases unmatched. CDR1 is SGHAT and CDR2 is FQNNGV in the germline V gene. The CDR3: CASSFGVAGATEETQYF. In nucleotides, the CDR3 is TGTGCCAGCAGCTTCGGAGTAGCGGGGGCCACTGAGGAGACCCAGTACTTC.

V gene TRBV4-1 combines with J gene TRBJ1-1; D is unclear. This CDR3 spans 15 amino acids. Germline V gene lookup returns CDR1 MGHRA and CDR2 YSYEKL. V was clipped by 2 bases and J by 5 bases, with 15 bases between them. The CDR3 DNA follows: TGCGCCAGCAGCCAAAGGGCAGCCCTAGAGACTGAAGCTTTCTTT. This sequence encodes CASSQRAALETEAFF.

This clonotype was seen a few times. J is TRBJ2-1 and V is TRBV12-3 or TRBV12-4; D perhaps matches TRBD2 (5 bases). There are 13 residues in the CDR3. V was clipped by 7 bases and J by 6 bases, with 13 bases between them. This CDR3 is CASTPGSANEQFF. The CDR3 nucleotides are TGTGCCAGCACCCCGGGGAGCGCCAATGAGCAGTTCTTC.

This clonotype was observed a handful of times. The chain combines TRBV18 with TRBJ2-3; TRBD1 aligns across 10 bases. The CDR3 spans 16 residues. Germline CDR1 KGHSH, CDR2 LQKENI. With V trimmed by 1 base and J by 3 bases, 4 bases remained unmatched. CDR3 coding DNA: TGTGCCAGCTCACCACTGGACAGGGGGGGAACAGATACGCAGTATTTT. Translation gives CASSPLDRGGTDTQYF.

The chain has TRBV10-3 and TRBJ2-3; D perhaps matches TRBD2 (6 bases). Germline V gene sequence: CDR1 ENHRY, CDR2 SYGVKD. V lost 4 bases, J lost 4 bases, and 9 bases lay in between. The CDR3 has 13 residues. The DNA for the CDR3 is TGTGCCATCAGTGGGGCTAGCGCAGATACGCAGTATTTT. It specifies CAISGASADTQYF.

This sequence joins TRBV10-2 and TRBJ2-3; the D gene is possibly TRBD2 (7 bases). Germline values: CDR1 WSHSY, CDR2 SAAADI. Trimming shortened V by 3 bases and J by 2 bases, and 12 bases separated the two germline ends. CDR3 length: 15 amino acids. CDR3 residues: CASSDWGGNTDTQYF. The CDR3 nucleotides read TGCGCCAGCAGTGATTGGGGGGGCAACACAGATACGCAGTATTTT.

The chain has TRBV3-1 and TRBJ2-2; 8 bases align to TRBD1. Trimming removed 4 bases from V and 4 bases from J; junction bases left unmatched: 8. The germline gives CDR1 LGHDT, CDR2 YNNKEL (reference sequence). CDR3 length: 16 residues. CDR3 region: CASSPRQGQTTGELFF. The CDR3 coding sequence is TGTGCCAGCAGCCCCCGACAGGGGCAGACCACCGGGGAGCTGTTTTTT.

J is TRBJ2-7 and V is TRBV20-1; D may be TRBD2 (5 bases). Germline CDR1 DFQATT, CDR2 SNEGSKA (reference sequence). This CDR3 spans 13 amino acids. The V gene lost 6 bases and the J gene lost 6 bases, with 18 bases spanning the gap. The CDR3 DNA reads as TGCAGTGCAAATATTCCGGGGTTCGGCGAGCAGTACTTC. This translates into CSANIPGFGEQYF.

This clonotype was seen more than once but under ten times. The gene calls are TRBV10-3 and TRBJ1-5, with a tentative D call TRBD1 (6 bases). The CDR3 contains 13 residues. Germline CDR1 and CDR2: ENHRY and SYGVKD. Trimming removed 6 bases at V and 7 bases at J, with 13 bases between. The CDR3 DNA is TGTGCCATCAGGGAGACAGGTCGACAGCCCCAGCATTTT. It is translated as CAIRETGRQPQHF.

This clonotype was detected only a few times. This rearrangement joins TRBV6-2 or TRBV6-3 to TRBJ1-1; maybe TRBD1 (5 bases). This CDR3 spans 13 amino acids. Germline CDR1 reads MNHEY; CDR2 reads SVGEGT. The V end was cut by 2 bases, the J end by 7 bases, with 11 bases between. Written as DNA, the CDR3 is TGTGCCAGCAGTTACGTGGGACTCCATGAAGCTTTCTTT. It translates to CASSYVGLHEAFF.

This clonotype was seen only a few times. This chain links TRBV7-9 with TRBJ1-6, with D unresolved. The V gene lost 2 bases and the J gene lost 7 bases, with 12 bases spanning the gap. The CDR3 has 15 amino acids. Germline CDR1 SEHNR, CDR2 FQNEAQ (reference sequence). CDR3 sequence reads: CASSLPGRENSPLHF. Written as DNA, the CDR3 is TGTGCCAGCAGCTTACCTGGAAGGGAGAATTCACCCCTCCACTTT.